These 19 T cell receptor beta chains share one sample of origin, sequenced in a study of T cell changes during pregnancy in multiple sclerosis. Profiled with immunoSEQ multiplex PCR; TCRdb holds only in-frame clones, not every one. The sample holds roughly 100,000 clones, under 95% seen once. The sequences come from peripheral blood, collected after pregnancy. Every receptor here comes from a female donor with multiple sclerosis, enrolled in a pregnancy study.

The V call is TRBV6-5, the J call TRBJ1-4; 10 bases line up with TRBD1. The V and J ends lost 2 bases and 7 bases, in that order; junction bases with no gene match: 7. The CDR3 consists of 16 residues. CDR1 and CDR2 (germline): MNHEY, SVGAGI. The CDR3 nucleotides read TGTGCCAGCAGTTACGGGTCCGGGACAGGGGCTGAAAAACTGTTTTTT. This sequence encodes CASSYGSGTGAEKLFF.

This chain connects TRBV2 to TRBJ1-2, with 7 bases that match TRBD1. The CDR3 totals 14 residues. The J segment lost 2 bases and the V segment lost 7 bases, leaving 7 bases of the junction unmatched. CDR1 SNHLY and CDR2 FYNNEI come from the germline V gene. The CDR3 sequence: CASTGQAGNYGYTF. The CDR3 coding sequence is TGTGCCAGCACAGGACAGGCAGGGAACTATGGCTACACCTTC.

This clone was counted between two and nine times. The chain links TRBV30 to TRBJ1-1; a weak D match, TRBD1 (5 bases). This CDR3 is built from 16 residues. Trimming left V 2 bases short and J 0 bases short, with 16 bases between. Germline-derived CDR1 and CDR2 are GTSNPN and SVGIG (reference sequence). The CDR3 loop is CAWSLGGATMNTEAFF. In DNA form, the CDR3 reads TGTGCCTGGAGTCTGGGAGGGGCGACGATGAACACTGAAGCTTTCTTT.

This chain connects TRBV27 to TRBJ1-2; the D gene is possibly TRBD1 (5 bases). The germline gives CDR1 MNHEY, CDR2 SMNVEV (reference sequence). V was shortened by 2 bases and J by 8 bases, with 12 bases between the two germline ends. CDR3 length: 13 residues. The CDR3 region has the DNA TGTGCCAGCAGTTTAGGGGCCTTCGGGGGCTACACCTTC. Protein: CASSLGAFGGYTF.

A single count supports this clone. The chain joins TRBV10-3 to TRBJ1-3; D not resolved. Trimming removed 6 bases at V and 6 bases at J, with 6 bases between. The CDR3 has 11 residues. Germline values: CDR1 ENHRY, CDR2 SYGVKD. The CDR3 DNA reads TGTGCCATCAGGGGCCCAAACACCATATATTTT. This encodes CAIRGPNTIYF.

Remarks on this clone: The same CDR3 also results from other DNA sequences found in this sample. This rearrangement joins TRBV30 to TRBJ1-2, with D unresolved. V dropped 0 bases and J dropped 8 bases, with 7 bases sitting between them. Germline V CDR1 and CDR2: GTSNPN, SVGIG (reference sequence). The CDR3 spans 11 residues. CDR3 protein: CAWSVRGGYTF. The CDR3 DNA follows: TGTGCCTGGAGTGTACGGGGAGGCTACACCTTC.

The chain has TRBV27 and TRBJ2-7, with TRBD1 matching 10 bases. With V trimmed by 4 bases and J by 3 bases, 9 bases remained unmatched. Germline CDR1 MNHEY, CDR2 SMNVEV (reference sequence). The CDR3 is 16 amino acids. The CDR3 protein is CASSSTRQGAVYEQYF. CDR3 nucleotides: TGTGCCAGCAGTTCCACCCGACAGGGGGCGGTCTACGAGCAGTACTTC.

The CDR3 region has the DNA TGTGCCACCCCTGGACTAGCGGGAGGGGATGAGCAGTTCTTC. This translates into CATPGLAGGDEQFF. This chain links TRBV5-4 with TRBJ2-1; TRBD2 matches 15 bases. The CDR3 extends over 14 amino acids. Germline CDR1 reads SGHNT; CDR2 reads YYREEE (reference sequence). The junction had 6 bases not matched to a gene; V was cut back by 9 bases and J by 8 bases.

The V gene is TRBV28, the J gene TRBJ2-7; 9 nucleotides align to TRBD1. The CDR3 is made up of 15 amino acids. Looked up from germline, CDR1 is MDHEN and CDR2 is SYDVKM. Trimming at V came to 5 bases and at J to 2 bases, leaving 7 bases not matched to a gene. Here the CDR3 DNA reads TGTGCCAGCAGTCATGGACAGGGGCCGACCTACGAGCAGTACTTC. This codes for CASSHGQGPTYEQYF.

This chain links TRBV9 with TRBJ2-1, with 10 bases that match TRBD2. CDR3 length: 16 amino acids. J lost 5 bases, V lost 3 bases, and 8 bases had no gene match. Germline lookup yields CDR1 SGDLS and CDR2 YYNGEE. The CDR3 loop is CASSEPASGSDNEQFF. CDR3 DNA sequence: TGTGCCAGCAGCGAGCCGGCTAGCGGGAGCGACAATGAGCAGTTCTTC.

This CDR3 reads CASSRTMYGTQYF. The CDR3 DNA sequence: TGTGCCAGCAGCCGGACTATGTACGGGACCCAGTACTTC. V is TRBV7-3 and J is TRBJ2-5, with D maybe TRBD2 (6 bases). The CDR3 spans 13 residues. Trimming pared 5 bases from V and 7 bases from J, leaving 14 bases between. Germline loops: CDR1 SGHTA, CDR2 FQGTGA.

The gene calls are TRBV5-1 and TRBJ2-3; no firm D call. The length of the CDR3 is 14 residues. Germline CDR1 SGHRS, CDR2 YFSETQ. V was clipped by 0 bases and J by 6 bases, with 11 bases between them. The CDR3 nucleotides are TGCGCCAGCAGCTTGGACACATTTTCGGATACGCAGTATTTT. Protein sequence: CASSLDTFSDTQYF.

The chain couples TRBV10-3 to TRBJ2-1; D might be TRBD2 (6 bases). CDR3 length: 15 amino acids. CDR1 and CDR2 (germline): ENHRY, SYGVKD. Trimming took 6 bases from V and 1 from J, leaving 13 bases between them. The CDR3 region is CAIRPGTESYNEQFF. CDR3 coding DNA: TGTGCCATCAGGCCCGGGACTGAGTCCTACAATGAGCAGTTCTTC.

This clone came up once. This rearrangement joins TRBV7-9 to TRBJ2-3, with 8 bases matching TRBD1. The CDR3 has 14 amino acids. After removal of 5 bases from V and 3 bases from J, the junction contained 4 bases not matched to a gene. CDR1 and CDR2 (germline): SEHNR, FQNEAQ (reference sequence). The CDR3 here is CASSPGQDTDTQYF. The CDR3 nucleotides are TGTGCCAGCAGCCCGGGACAGGATACAGATACGCAGTATTTT.

The gene calls are TRBV9 and TRBJ2-5, with 9 bases aligning to TRBD1. The CDR3 runs 15 residues. Germline CDR1 reads SGDLS; CDR2 reads YYNGEE. Trimming cost V 1 base and J 5 bases; bases outside gene matches: 6. The CDR3 reads CASSVNRGLGETQYF. CDR3 DNA: TGTGCCAGCAGCGTAAACAGGGGGCTCGGGGAGACCCAGTACTTC.

The V and J genes are TRBV27 and TRBJ2-7, with TRBD1 as a possible D gene (6 bases). The length of the CDR3 is 15 residues. V was clipped by 8 bases and J by 0 bases, with 17 bases between them. In germline, CDR1 is MNHEY, CDR2 SMNVEV (reference sequence). The CDR3 region has the DNA TGTGCCAGCGGATTCTTGAAGGGGGACTCCTACGAGCAGTACTTC. It yields the protein CASGFLKGDSYEQYF.

About this clone itself: The junction differs from germline at one of its ends, possibly a read error. The rearrangement uses TRBV28 and TRBJ2-7; D gene ambiguous. Germline lookup yields CDR1 MDHEN and CDR2 SYDVKM. The CDR3 runs to 13 residues. The CDR3 here is CASSLSQVGEQYF. The CDR3 nucleotides are TGTGCCAGCAGCTTATCCCAGGTGGGCGAGCAGTACTTC.

V usage is TRBV9 and J usage is TRBJ2-7; 11 bases agree with TRBD1. Losses at the gene ends were 3 bases for V and 3 bases for J; bases not matched to a gene: 8. The CDR3 spans 16 residues. The germline V gene has CDR1 SGDLS and CDR2 YYNGEE. The CDR3 here is CASSAYPGTGGYEQYF. The CDR3 DNA is TGTGCCAGCAGCGCATACCCCGGGACAGGGGGCTACGAGCAGTACTTC.

The CDR3 is CASSLDGYQPQHF. Written as DNA, the CDR3 is TGCGCCAGCAGCTTGGACGGTTATCAGCCCCAGCATTTT. V usage is TRBV5-1 and J usage is TRBJ1-5, with D unresolved. Trimming took 0 bases from V and 5 from J, leaving 6 bases between them. The CDR3 runs 13 residues. The germline gives CDR1 SGHRS, CDR2 YFSETQ.